This T cell receptor (beta chain) was sequenced in a study of blood T cell repertoires in COVID-19. At the level of the study: Specimens from acute and convalescent COVID-19 originated in the United States, Italy and Spain. PBMCs, B-cell-depleted T cells, or T cells provided the cDNA or gDNA that made up the material.

V gave up 9 bases and J gave up 5 bases, with 20 bases separating them. The CDR3 spans 14 residues. Per the germline V gene, CDR1 is MDHEN and CDR2 is SYDVKM. As processed by the authors: Quantification of nucleated cells was approximated via reference gene primer amplification. Profiled with immunoSEQ multiplex PCR; TCRdb holds only in-frame clones, not every one. The DNA gave D and trimming, while V, J and clone size come from that table. Among 70,000 or so clones listed, roughly 84% were seen once. This chain links TRBV28 with TRBJ2-7; D unresolved. Material: peripheral blood. This receptor was identified in a woman aged 80 or older with active or convalescent COVID-19. The CDR3 bases are TGTGCCAGTAAGACGGCGATGCCCCAGGACGAGCAGTACTTC. Translating gives CASKTAMPQDEQYF. Drawing the rest from reference TRBV28 and TRBJ2-7, the complete variable domain is DVKVTQSSRYLVKRTGEKVFLECVQDMDHENMFWYRQDPGLGLRLIYFSYDVKMKEKGDIPEGYSVSREKKERFSLILESASTNQTSMYLCASKTAMPQDEQYFGPGTRLTVT.